This T cell receptor beta chain was recovered during a study of shared clonotypes between healthy human individuals. The germline V gene encodes CDR1 SNHLY and CDR2 FYNNEI. V was trimmed by 3 bases and J by 3 bases, leaving 11 bases between them. This CDR3 contains 15 residues. CD8 cells classed as naive were CD45RO-negative and positively selected for CCR7, excluding terminally differentiated effector memory CD45RA+ cells. Assay used: immunoSEQ multiplex PCR; TCRdb lists only in-frame clones, some missing. The sample records some 2,000,000 clones, over 85% being singletons. The receptor comes from a man aged 18 to 35 in good health. The sample consisted of naive CD8+ T cells sorted from blood. The chain has TRBV2 and TRBJ1-4, with TRBD1 as a possible D gene (5 bases). The CDR3 coding sequence is TGTGCCAGCAGTGACAGACAGCGACCTAATGAAAAACTGTTTTTT. Translating gives CASSDRQRPNEKLFF.